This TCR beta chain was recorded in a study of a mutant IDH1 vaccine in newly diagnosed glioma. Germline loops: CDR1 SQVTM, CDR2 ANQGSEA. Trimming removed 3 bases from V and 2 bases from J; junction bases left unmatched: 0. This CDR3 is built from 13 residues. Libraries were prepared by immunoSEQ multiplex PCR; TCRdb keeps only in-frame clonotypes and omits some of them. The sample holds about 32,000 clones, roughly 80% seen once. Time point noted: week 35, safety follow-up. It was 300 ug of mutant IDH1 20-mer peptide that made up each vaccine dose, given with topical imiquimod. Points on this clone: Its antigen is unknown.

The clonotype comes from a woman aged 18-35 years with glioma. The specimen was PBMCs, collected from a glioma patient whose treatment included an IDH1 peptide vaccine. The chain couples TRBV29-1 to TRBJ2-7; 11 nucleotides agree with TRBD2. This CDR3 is CSVETSGAYEQYF. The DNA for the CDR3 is TGCAGCGTTGAGACTAGCGGGGCCTACGAGCAGTACTTC.